This T cell receptor (beta chain) stems from a study of radiation and T cells in renal cell carcinoma. General study findings and limits: Top tumor clonotypes rose in blood 2 weeks post-radiation, then contracted.

A word on this clone: Its cognate antigen is unknown.

As to time point: blood 2 weeks post-SBRT. Described treatment: 15 Gy SBRT to primary tumor, nephrectomy 4 weeks later. V gave up 5 bases and J gave up 8 bases, with 18 bases separating them. CDR3 length: 13 amino acids. Per the germline V gene, CDR1 is GTSNPN and CDR2 is SVGIG (reference sequence). The table came from immunoSEQ multiplex PCR; TCRdb's copy has only in-frame clones and leaves some out. The sample has roughly 140,000 clones; 80% to 90% are singletons. The chain carries TRBV30 and TRBJ1-2; D ambiguous. This receptor was obtained from a woman aged 50 to 60 with renal cell carcinoma. Sequencing was performed on blood, taken from a patient whose treatment included radiotherapy and nephrectomy. DNA for the CDR3: TGTGCCTGGGGCACTCAAGGGTTAGAAGGCTACACCTTC. It codes for CAWGTQGLEGYTF.